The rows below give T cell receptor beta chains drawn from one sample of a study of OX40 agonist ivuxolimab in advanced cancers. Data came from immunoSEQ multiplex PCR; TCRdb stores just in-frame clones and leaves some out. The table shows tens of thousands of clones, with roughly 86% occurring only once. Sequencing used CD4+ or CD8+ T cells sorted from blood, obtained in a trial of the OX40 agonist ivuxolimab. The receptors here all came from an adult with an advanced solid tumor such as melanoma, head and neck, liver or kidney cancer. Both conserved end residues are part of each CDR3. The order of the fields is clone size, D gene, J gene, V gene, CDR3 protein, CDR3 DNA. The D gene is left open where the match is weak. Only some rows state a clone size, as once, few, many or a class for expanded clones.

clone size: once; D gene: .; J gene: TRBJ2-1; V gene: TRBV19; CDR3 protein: CASSIEVSRHEQFF; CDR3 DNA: TGTGCCAGTAGTATCGAGGTCTCCCGCCATGAGCAGTTCTTC
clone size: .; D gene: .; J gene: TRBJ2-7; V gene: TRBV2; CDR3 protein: CASTAAYEQYF; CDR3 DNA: TGTGCCAGCACGGCAGCCTACGAGCAGTACTTC
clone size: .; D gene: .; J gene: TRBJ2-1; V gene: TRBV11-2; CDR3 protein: CASSPLVSYNEQFF; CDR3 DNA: TGTGCCAGCAGCCCCCTCGTGAGCTACAATGAGCAGTTCTTC
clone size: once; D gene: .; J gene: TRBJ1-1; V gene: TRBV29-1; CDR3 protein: CSVDRGARTEAFF; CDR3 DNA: TGCAGCGTCGATAGGGGCGCGCGGACTGAAGCTTTCTTT
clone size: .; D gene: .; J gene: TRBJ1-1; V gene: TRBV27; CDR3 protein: CASSFNGFNTEAFF; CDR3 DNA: TGTGCCAGCAGTTTCAACGGTTTTAACACTGAAGCTTTCTTT
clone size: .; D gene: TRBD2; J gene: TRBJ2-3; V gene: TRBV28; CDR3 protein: CASSLSAGGPTDTQYF; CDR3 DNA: TGTGCCAGCAGTTTATCGGCGGGAGGGCCCACAGATACGCAGTATTTT
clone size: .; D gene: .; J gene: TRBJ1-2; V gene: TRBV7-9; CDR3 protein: CASSLGVQPSYGYTF; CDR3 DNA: TGTGCCAGCAGCTTAGGGGTTCAGCCCTCCTATGGCTACACCTTC
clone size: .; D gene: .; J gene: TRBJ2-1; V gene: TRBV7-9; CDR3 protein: CASSLAGGIDEQFF; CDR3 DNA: TGTGCCAGCAGCTTAGCCGGGGGAATCGATGAGCAGTTCTTC
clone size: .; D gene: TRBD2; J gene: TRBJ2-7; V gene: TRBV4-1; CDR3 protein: CASSQERLAGVYEQYF; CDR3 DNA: TGCGCCAGCAGCCAAGAAAGGCTAGCGGGAGTATACGAGCAGTACTTC
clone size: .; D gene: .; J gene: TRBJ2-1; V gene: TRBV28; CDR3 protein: CASSPAGVNNEQFF; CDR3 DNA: TGTGCCAGCAGCCCCGCAGGGGTTAACAATGAGCAGTTCTTC
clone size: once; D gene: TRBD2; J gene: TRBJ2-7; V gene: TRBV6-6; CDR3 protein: CASTKTSGAPYEQYF; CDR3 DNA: TGTGCCAGCACTAAGACTAGCGGAGCCCCCTACGAGCAGTACTTC
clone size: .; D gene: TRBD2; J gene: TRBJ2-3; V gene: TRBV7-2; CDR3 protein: CASTSRREDTQYF; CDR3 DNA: TGTGCCAGCACCTCTAGGCGGGAGGATACGCAGTATTTT
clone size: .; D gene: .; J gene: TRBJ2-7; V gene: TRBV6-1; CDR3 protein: CASSDLGTYPYEQYF; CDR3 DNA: TGTGCCAGCAGTGATCTAGGGACTTATCCCTACGAGCAGTACTTC
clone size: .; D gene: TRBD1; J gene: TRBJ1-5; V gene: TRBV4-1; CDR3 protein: CASSQDTGEGRRQPQHF; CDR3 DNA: TGCGCCAGCAGCCAAGATACAGGGGAGGGCAGGCGTCAGCCCCAGCATTTT
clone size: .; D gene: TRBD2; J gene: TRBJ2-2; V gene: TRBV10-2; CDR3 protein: CASSPQGLDTGELFF; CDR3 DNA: TGCGCCAGCTCCCCCCAGGGACTAGACACCGGGGAGCTGTTTTTT
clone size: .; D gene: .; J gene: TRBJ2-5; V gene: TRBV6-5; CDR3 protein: CASSRTAQETQYF; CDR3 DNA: TGTGCCAGCAGCCGGACAGCCCAAGAGACCCAGTACTTC
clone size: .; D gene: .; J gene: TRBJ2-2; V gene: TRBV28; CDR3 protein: CASGGQGILNTGELFF; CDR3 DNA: TGTGCCAGCGGGGGGCAGGGCATATTGAACACCGGGGAGCTGTTTTTT
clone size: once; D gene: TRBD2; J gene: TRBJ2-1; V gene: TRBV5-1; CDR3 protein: CASKREAYNEQFF; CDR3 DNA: TGCGCCAGTAAGCGGGAGGCCTACAATGAGCAGTTCTTC
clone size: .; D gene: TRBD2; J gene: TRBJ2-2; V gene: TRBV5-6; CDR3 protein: CASSYRYGRRTGELFF; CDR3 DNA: TGTGCCAGCAGCTACCGCTACGGGAGGAGGACCGGGGAGCTGTTTTTT
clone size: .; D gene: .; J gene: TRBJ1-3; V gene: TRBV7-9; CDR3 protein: CASSPNQGYSGNTIYF; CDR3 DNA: TGTGCCAGCAGCCCGAACCAGGGGTACTCTGGAAACACCATATATTTT
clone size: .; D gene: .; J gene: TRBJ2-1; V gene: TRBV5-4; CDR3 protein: CASSYGDSIYNEQFF; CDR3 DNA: TGTGCCAGCAGTTACGGGGACTCGATATACAATGAGCAGTTCTTC
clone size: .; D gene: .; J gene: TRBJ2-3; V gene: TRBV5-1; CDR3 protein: CASSLELFTDTQYF; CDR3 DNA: TGCGCCAGCAGCTTGGAGCTCTTCACAGATACGCAGTATTTT
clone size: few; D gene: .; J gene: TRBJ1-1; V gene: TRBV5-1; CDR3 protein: CASSLAVLGNTEAFF; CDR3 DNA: TGCGCCAGCAGCTTGGCGGTACTCGGAAACACTGAAGCTTTCTTT
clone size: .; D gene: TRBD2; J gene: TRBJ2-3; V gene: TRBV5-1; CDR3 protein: CASSYQLAEFTDTQYF; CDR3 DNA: TGCGCCAGCAGTTACCAACTAGCGGAGTTCACAGATACGCAGTATTTT
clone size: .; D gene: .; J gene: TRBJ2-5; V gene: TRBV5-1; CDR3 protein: CASSLLKSAGTEETQYF; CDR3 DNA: TGCGCCAGCAGCTTACTTAAATCAGCCGGGACGGAAGAGACCCAGTACTTC